This TCR beta chain was profiled in a study of patients and donors after allogeneic stem cell transplantation. This clonotype turned up a few times. This CDR3 region has 16 residues. Trimming removed 5 bases from V and 8 bases from J, with 21 bases in between. Each CDR3 protein gets one entry after TCRdb re-called the RT-PCR reads with MiXCR. The sample yields around 200,000 distinct CDR3 sequences, around 40% seen once. Sequencing used blood, either unsorted or a sorted T cell fraction (not recorded which). The origin of this receptor is a human donor who was either an allogeneic HSCT recipient or a stem cell or donor lymphocyte infusion donor (not recorded which). It is not recorded whose cells these are; they may come from a transplant donor. The chain carries TRBV12-3 or TRBV12-4 and TRBJ1-4, with TRBD1 as a possible D gene (5 bases). CDR3 amino acids: CASSPHSGTRGEKLFF. CDR3 DNA sequence: TGTGCCAGCAGTCCACACTCAGGGACGAGGGGAGAAAAACTGTTTTTT.